The next 6 T cell receptor beta chains were all read from a single sample in a study of beta chain features in type 1 diabetes. Expressed TCRB transcripts were sequenced because the isolated RNA had all been reverse transcribed beforehand. The table came from immunoSEQ multiplex PCR; TCRdb's copy has only in-frame clones and leaves some out. The sample includes some 400,000 clones, less than 15% of them seen just once. Sequenced material: naive CD4+ T cells from blood. All receptors derive from a woman in her late teens or twenties in good health.

This clone was picked up a small number of times. The genes are TRBV5-1 and TRBJ2-1, with D maybe TRBD2 (6 bases). V lost 1 base and J lost 5, with 22 bases in between. The CDR3 has 18 residues. In germline, CDR1 is SGHRS, CDR2 YFSETQ. The CDR3: CASSLWSITQRVNNEQFF. CDR3 DNA: TGCGCCAGCAGCTTGTGGAGCATAACCCAGCGGGTCAACAATGAGCAGTTCTTC.

This clone was counted a few times. The chain uses TRBV29-1 and TRBJ1-1; the match to TRBD1 covers 10 bases. The CDR3 runs 13 residues. Looked up from germline, CDR1 is SQVTM and CDR2 is ANQGSEA. Trimming took 4 bases from V and 4 from J; bases not matched to a gene: 3. This chain's CDR3 is CSVGQGAGTEAFF. CDR3 nucleotide sequence: TGCAGCGTTGGACAGGGGGCCGGCACTGAAGCTTTCTTT.

The V call is TRBV30, the J call TRBJ1-2; 7 bases are shared with TRBD1. Trimming at V came to 5 bases and at J to 6 bases, leaving 9 bases not matched to a gene. The CDR3 consists of 13 residues. Germline V CDR1 and CDR2: GTSNPN, SVGIG (reference sequence). The CDR3 DNA follows: TGTGCCTGGCGGTCCGGGACAGAGGATGGCTACACCTTC. Amino acid sequence: CAWRSGTEDGYTF. The variable domain in full, with the rest retrieved from reference TRBV30 and TRBJ1-2, is SQTIHQWPATLVQPVGSPLSLECTVEGTSNPNLYWYRQAAGRGLQLLFYSVGIGQISSEVPQNLSASRPQDRQFILSSKKLLLSDSGFYLCAWRSGTEDGYTFGSGTRLTVV.

The genes are TRBV11-2 and TRBJ2-7, with D possibly being TRBD2 (5 bases). V was pared by 5 bases and J by 3 bases, with 17 bases between. From germline, CDR1 is SGHAT and CDR2 FQNNGV. This CDR3 is 15 amino acids long. The CDR3 region is CASSTTLGGLYEQYF. CDR3 DNA sequence: TGTGCCAGCAGCACAACACTAGGAGGACTCTACGAGCAGTACTTC.

The chain employs TRBV5-1 and TRBJ2-5, with 7 nucleotides matching TRBD1. Germline assignment: CDR1 SGHRS and CDR2 YFSETQ. The CDR3 runs 14 residues. Trimming removed 4 bases from V and 5 bases from J; junction bases left unmatched: 8. The CDR3 here is CASSAQTGTETQYF. In DNA form, the CDR3 reads TGCGCCAGCAGCGCCCAGACAGGGACGGAGACCCAGTACTTC.

The rearrangement joins TRBV2 to TRBJ2-3, with D possibly TRBD1 on 6 matching bases. V was clipped by 7 bases and J by 0 bases, with 11 bases between them. The CDR3 has 14 residues. CDR1 is SNHLY, CDR2 FYNNEI, per germline. DNA for the CDR3: TGTGCCAGCATCCGGGACACTAGCACAGATACGCAGTATTTT. Its translation is CASIRDTSTDTQYF. The variable domain in full, completed from reference TRBV2 and TRBJ2-3, reads EPEVTQTPSHQVTQMGQEVILRCVPISNHLYFYWYRQILGQKVEFLVSFYNNEISEKSEIFDDQFSVERPDGSNFTLKIRSTKLEDSAMYFCASIRDTSTDTQYFGPGTRLTVL.